These T cell receptor beta chains were read from a single sample in a study of T cell responses to AZD1222 COVID-19 vaccine. Clones were read by immunoSEQ multiplex PCR, and TCRdb kept only the in-frame ones, dropping some. This table holds about 210,000 clones, around 92% found once. The source was peripheral blood, collected on day 0 of AZD1222 vaccination. These receptor sequences come from an adult in good health. CDR3s include the opening cysteine and the closing phenylalanine or tryptophan. A D gene is named only where the DNA matches it firmly.

V	J	D	CDR3	DNA
TRBV27	TRBJ1-2	.	CASSLNGAIYGYTF	TGTGCCAGCAGTTTGAACGGGGCGATTTATGGCTACACCTTC
TRBV7-9	TRBJ2-2	.	CASSLIFNPNTGELFF	TGTGCCAGCAGCTTAATCTTTAATCCAAACACCGGGGAGCTGTTTTTT
TRBV5-1	TRBJ1-1	.	CASSLGAETGNTEAFF	TGCGCCAGCAGCTTAGGGGCCGAGACGGGGAACACTGAAGCTTTCTTT
TRBV25-1	TRBJ1-4	.	CASSEYKGTNEKLFF	TGTGCCAGCAGTGAATATAAAGGGACTAATGAAAAACTGTTTTTT
TRBV6-2/TRBV6-3	TRBJ1-5	.	CASSYGTFTGHQPQHF	TGTGCCAGCAGTTACGGTACCTTCACAGGGCATCAGCCCCAGCATTTT
TRBV7-2	TRBJ1-5	TRBD1	CASSPGTGYDQPQHF	TGTGCCAGCAGCCCAGGGACAGGGTACGATCAGCCCCAGCATTTT
TRBV2	TRBJ2-7	TRBD2	CASSEWEKLAIEQYF	TGTGCCAGCAGTGAATGGGAGAAACTAGCGATCGAGCAGTACTTC
TRBV7-2	TRBJ2-1	TRBD1	CASSPGQTNEQFF	TGTGCCAGCAGCCCGGGACAGACTAATGAGCAGTTCTTC
TRBV6-1	TRBJ1-3	.	CASSEWAGNSGNTIYF	TGTGCCAGCAGTGAATGGGCCGGAAACTCTGGAAACACCATATATTTT
TRBV29-1	TRBJ1-4	.	CSVEAPGPTNEKLFF	TGCAGCGTTGAAGCGCCGGGACCAACTAATGAAAAACTGTTTTTT
TRBV19	TRBJ1-2	TRBD1	CASSASMDRLEYGYTF	TGTGCCAGTAGTGCATCAATGGACAGGTTAGAGTATGGCTACACCTTC
TRBV18	TRBJ1-1	.	CASSPAEMNTEAFF	TGTGCCAGCTCACCGGCAGAGATGAACACTGAAGCTTTCTTT
TRBV6-1	TRBJ2-6	.	CASSEEVSGANVLTF	TGTGCCAGCAGTGAAGAGGTCTCTGGGGCCAACGTCCTGACTTTC
TRBV5-1	TRBJ1-1	.	CASSYGRGNTEAFF	TGCGCCAGCAGCTACGGTAGAGGTAACACTGAAGCTTTCTTT
TRBV19	TRBJ1-2	TRBD1	CASSTYGTGGSRNYGYTF	TGTGCCAGTAGTACGTACGGGACAGGGGGTTCTCGTAACTATGGCTACACCTTC
TRBV5-1	TRBJ1-2	TRBD1	CASSPRGQGAVNYGYTF	TGCGCCAGCAGCCCGAGGGGACAGGGGGCAGTCAACTATGGCTACACCTTC